The 32 T cell receptor beta chains presented below share a single source sample, sequenced in a study of siplizumab effects on memory and regulatory T cells. Using immunoSEQ multiplex PCR, the repertoire was profiled, and TCRdb retains in-frame clones only, with some absent. The sample yields 100,000 or so clones, just under 95% seen once. Sample: non-Treg CD4+ T cells sorted from blood. The receptors were sampled from a human donor in good health.

The chain joins TRBV11-3 to TRBJ2-5, with TRBD2 matching 9 bases. CDR3 size: 17 residues. From germline, CDR1 is SGHNT and CDR2 YENEEA. Germline trimming cut 8 bases from V and 2 bases from J; bases unmatched to any gene: 15. The CDR3 region is CASVSGGNHGLQETQYF. The CDR3 DNA sequence: TGTGCCAGCGTAAGCGGGGGGAACCATGGTCTTCAAGAGACCCAGTACTTC.

This clone was found once. The V call is TRBV15, the J call TRBJ1-2; D call uncertain. Germline CDR1 LNHNV, CDR2 YYDKDF (reference sequence). The CDR3 contains 13 residues. Trimming stripped 3 bases from V and 8 bases from J, with 13 bases between. The CDR3 reads CATSREQLGGYTF. CDR3 nucleotides: TGTGCCACCAGCAGGGAACAGTTAGGAGGCTACACCTTC.

The chain joins TRBV28 to TRBJ1-5; D is perhaps TRBD1 (6 bases). The CDR3 extends over 19 amino acids. CDR1 is MDHEN and CDR2 is SYDVKM in the germline V gene. With 2 bases removed from V and 1 base from J, the gap between germline ends came to 21 bases. CDR3 sequence reads: CASSLAQGIEFVSNQPQHF. The CDR3 bases are TGTGCCAGCAGTTTAGCGCAGGGGATAGAATTTGTAAGCAATCAGCCCCAGCATTTT.

This chain connects TRBV6-5 to TRBJ2-1; 7 nucleotides line up with TRBD1. Germline V CDR1 and CDR2: MNHEY, SVGAGI. V shed 8 bases and J 0 bases; nucleotides not matched to a gene: 7. The length of the CDR3 is 15 residues. The CDR3 DNA follows: TGTGCCAGCGCCAAGGACAGGAGCTCCTACAATGAGCAGTTCTTC. Residues: CASAKDRSSYNEQFF.

This chain links TRBV7-8 with TRBJ2-3; D tentatively fits TRBD1 or TRBD2 (5 bases each). This CDR3 is 17 amino acids long. V was clipped by 3 bases and J by 2 bases, with 18 bases between them. Germline CDR1 reads SGHVS; CDR2 reads FQNEAQ. The CDR3 here is CASSFGGMERNTDTQYF. The CDR3 DNA reads TGTGCCAGCAGCTTTGGGGGAATGGAGAGAAACACAGATACGCAGTATTTT.

This chain connects TRBV2 to TRBJ1-2; TRBD1 matches at 7 bases. With V trimmed by 6 bases and J by 10 bases, 20 bases remained unmatched. CDR1 is SNHLY, CDR2 FYNNEI, per germline. The CDR3 sequence is 16 residues long. The CDR3 spells CASRSSRQGIFGDYTF. DNA for the CDR3: TGTGCCAGCAGGAGTTCGCGACAGGGCATTTTTGGAGACTACACCTTC.

V gene TRBV5-4 combines with J gene TRBJ2-1; 7 bases agree with TRBD2. This CDR3 is 13 amino acids long. Germline V gene lookup returns CDR1 SGHNT and CDR2 YYREEE (reference sequence). Trimming at V came to 4 bases and at J to 7 bases, leaving 5 bases not matched to a gene. The CDR3 DNA is TGTGCCAGCAGCGTGACTAGCAGGAATGAGCAGTTCTTC. Protein product: CASSVTSRNEQFF.

The CDR3 nucleotides are TGCGCCAGCAGCTTGGTATCGCGGGAGGTTATATACTTC. This encodes CASSLVSREVIYF. This chain connects TRBV5-1 to TRBJ2-5, with 8 positions matching TRBD2. The length of the CDR3 is 13 residues. The germline V gene has CDR1 SGHRS and CDR2 YFSETQ. J gave up 14 bases and V 0 bases, and 9 bases lay outside the gene matches.

The J gene is TRBJ2-3, the V gene TRBV7-2; the D is unclear. Germline V CDR1 and CDR2: SGHTA, FQGNSA. V shed 3 bases and J shed 2 bases, with 0 bases lying between them. The CDR3 has 11 amino acids. The CDR3 region is CASSFTDTQYF. The CDR3 bases are TGTGCCAGCAGCTTCACAGATACGCAGTATTTT.

The rearrangement joins TRBV6-5 to TRBJ2-3; D is unclear. CDR1 MNHEY and CDR2 SVGAGI come from the germline V gene. The CDR3 is made up of 12 amino acids. Trimming took 2 bases from V and 6 from J, leaving 6 bases between them. The CDR3 bases are TGTGCCAGCAGTTACAGGTTGGATACGCAGTATTTT. Encoded protein: CASSYRLDTQYF.

V is TRBV27 and J is TRBJ1-6, with 7 bases that match TRBD1. The V gene end was trimmed by 3 bases and the J gene end by 9 bases; junction bases not matched to a gene: 8. The CDR3 is 15 amino acids. Germline lookup yields CDR1 MNHEY and CDR2 SMNVEV (reference sequence). The CDR3 loop reads CASSFRDSTGSPLHF. The CDR3 DNA follows: TGTGCCAGCAGTTTCCGGGACAGCACTGGTTCACCCCTCCACTTT.

The chain has TRBV4-2 and TRBJ2-7; tentatively, D is TRBD1 (6 bases). The CDR3 is 14 residues long. Germline CDR1 and CDR2: LGHNA and YNFKEQ. Trimming cost V 1 base and J 2 bases, with 9 bases left between them. The CDR3 protein is CASSQVGTTYEQYF. CDR3 sequence (DNA): TGTGCCAGCAGCCAAGTGGGGACAACCTACGAGCAGTACTTC.

CDR3: CASSEGRGRDNTEAFF. In nucleotides, the CDR3 is TGTGCCAGCAGTGAAGGCCGGGGGCGAGATAACACTGAAGCTTTCTTT. This chain links TRBV6-1 with TRBJ1-1, with D possibly matching TRBD1 (6 bases). The CDR3 contains 16 residues. The ends were cut back, 1 base at V and 2 bases at J, with 14 bases in the middle. Germline V gene data show CDR1 as MNHNS and CDR2 as SASEGT.

The chain links TRBV7-9 to TRBJ2-1; D gene unclear. This CDR3 region has 12 residues. Germline V gives CDR1 SEHNR, CDR2 FQNEAQ (reference sequence). Trimming stripped 1 base from V and 6 bases from J, with 4 bases between. CDR3 sequence reads: CASSLDFNEQFF. Written as DNA, the CDR3 is TGTGCCAGCAGCTTAGATTTCAATGAGCAGTTCTTC.

This chain connects TRBV5-1 to TRBJ2-5; 9 positions match TRBD2. With 0 bases clipped from V and 2 bases from J, the junction kept 5 bases outside the gene matches. The CDR3 extends over 16 amino acids. Germline-derived CDR1 and CDR2 are SGHRS and YFSETQ. In nucleotides, the CDR3 is TGCGCCAGCAGCTTGGCCTCGGCGGGAGGGCAAGAGACCCAGTACTTC. Protein: CASSLASAGGQETQYF.

This sequence joins TRBV27 and TRBJ2-3; 9 nucleotides agree with TRBD1. With V trimmed by 6 bases and J by 7 bases, 11 bases remained unmatched. The CDR3 contains 15 residues. The germline V gene has CDR1 MNHEY and CDR2 SMNVEV (reference sequence). CDR3 sequence: CASSRDRGFGNTQYF. CDR3 DNA: TGTGCCAGCAGCCGAGACAGGGGGTTCGGAAATACGCAGTATTTT.

This sequence joins TRBV13 and TRBJ2-7, with D tentatively TRBD2 (5 bases). Trimming pared 3 bases from V and 2 bases from J, leaving 11 bases between. CDR1 and CDR2 from the germline V gene are PRHDT and FYEKMQ (reference sequence). The CDR3 is 14 amino acids. CDR3 nucleotide sequence: TGTGCCAGCAGCTTGCAGGAGCGGCCCTACGAGCAGTACTTC. Its translation is CASSLQERPYEQYF. Full variable domain (rest looked up from reference TRBV13 and TRBJ2-7): AAGVIQSPRHLIKEKRETATLKCYPIPRHDTVYWYQQGPGQDPQFLISFYEKMQSDKGSIPDRFSAQQFSDYHSELNMSSLELGDSALYFCASSLQERPYEQYFGPGTRLTVT.

The rearrangement joins TRBV11-2 to TRBJ2-2; D not certain. Deletions cut 7 bases from V and 7 bases from J, with 16 bases between. The CDR3 contains 14 residues. Germline V gene sequence: CDR1 SGHAT, CDR2 FQNNGV. The CDR3 nucleotides are TGTGCCAGCACCTTCCACATCCTGGGCGGGGAGCTGTTTTTT. Translated, it gives CASTFHILGGELFF.

V and J are TRBV29-1 and TRBJ1-2; D remains ambiguous. V was trimmed by 2 bases and J by 5 bases, leaving 6 bases between them. This CDR3 region has 11 residues. Germline assignment: CDR1 SQVTM and CDR2 ANQGSEA. As DNA, the CDR3 is TGCAGCGTTGAAATGTTTTATGGCTACACCTTC. It specifies CSVEMFYGYTF.

The rearrangement links TRBV11-2 to TRBJ2-6; D is ambiguous. The CDR3 is made up of 15 amino acids. The V gene lost 2 bases and the J gene lost 2 bases, with 7 bases spanning the gap. Germline V lookup: CDR1 SGHAT, CDR2 FQNNGV. This CDR3 reads CASSLTRTGANVLTF. CDR3 DNA: TGTGCCAGCAGCTTAACCCGGACTGGGGCCAACGTCCTGACTTTC.

The chain has TRBV27 and TRBJ1-1; TRBD1 aligns across 10 bases. Germline CDR1 is MNHEY and CDR2 is SMNVEV (reference sequence). The junction had 2 bases not matched to a gene; V was cut back by 6 bases and J by 4 bases. The CDR3 runs to 13 residues. The CDR3 DNA follows: TGTGCCAGCAGGGGGACAGGGGCCACTGAAGCTTTCTTT. As protein: CASRGTGATEAFF.

This clone was seen once. The chain joins TRBV6-6 to TRBJ2-1; either TRBD1 or TRBD2 may fit D (5 bases each). V gave up 4 bases and J gave up 7 bases, with 14 bases separating them. Germline V gives CDR1 MNHNY, CDR2 SVGAGI (reference sequence). The CDR3 totals 14 residues. CDR3 nucleotides: TGTGCCAGCAGTTTGGGACGGACTGGAAATGAGCAGTTCTTC. Protein: CASSLGRTGNEQFF.

The rearrangement links TRBV5-1 to TRBJ2-5, with D tentatively TRBD1 or TRBD2 (5 bases each). V lost 2 bases to trimming and J lost 4 bases, with 15 bases between them. This CDR3 has 15 residues. CDR1 SGHRS and CDR2 YFSETQ come from the germline V gene. As DNA, the CDR3 is TGCGCCAGCAGCTTTGCCGGGACCCCGGGAGAGACCCAGTACTTC. It encodes CASSFAGTPGETQYF.

The chain joins TRBV11-2 to TRBJ2-3; D is unclear. Per germline, CDR1 SGHAT and CDR2 FQNNGV. V lost 3 bases, J lost 7 bases, and 11 bases lay in between. The CDR3 has 13 amino acids. The CDR3 protein is CASSFVGRYTQYF. CDR3 bases: TGTGCCAGCAGCTTTGTGGGTCGATATACGCAGTATTTT.

The rearrangement uses TRBV6-1 and TRBJ1-1; no definite D call. The ends were cut back, 4 bases at V and 0 bases at J, with 9 bases in the middle. The CDR3 runs to 14 residues. Germline CDR1 and CDR2: MNHNS and SASEGT. The CDR3 loop reads CASSVLRVNTEAFF. The CDR3 nucleotides are TGTGCCAGCAGTGTCTTAAGGGTGAACACTGAAGCTTTCTTT.

The J gene is TRBJ2-5, the V gene TRBV7-3, with D perhaps TRBD2 (6 bases). In germline, CDR1 is SGHTA, CDR2 FQGTGA. Trimming cost V 7 bases and J 5 bases, with 17 bases left between them. The CDR3 consists of 14 residues. Written as DNA, the CDR3 is TGTGCCAGCACCGCGACTAGTGGGTCGGAGACCCAGTACTTC. This translates into CASTATSGSETQYF.

This clone was recorded only once. The rearrangement uses TRBV28 and TRBJ1-3, with TRBD1 as a possible D gene (6 bases). Germline lookup yields CDR1 MDHEN and CDR2 SYDVKM. The length of the CDR3 is 18 residues. V was pared by 2 bases and J by 7 bases, with 24 bases between. CDR3 sequence reads: CASSLRGRTRGTSNTIYF. The DNA for the CDR3 is TGTGCCAGCAGTTTAAGAGGCAGGACCAGGGGCACCAGTAACACCATATATTTT.

J is TRBJ2-1 and V is TRBV19; D may be TRBD2 (6 bases). The CDR3 is 14 residues long. Germline V CDR1 and CDR2: LNHDA, SQIVND (reference sequence). V was shortened by 7 bases and J by 4 bases, with 14 bases between the two germline ends. The CDR3 sequence: CASKLGSSYNEQFF. The CDR3 DNA is TGTGCCAGTAAACTCGGGAGTTCGTACAATGAGCAGTTCTTC.

The J gene is TRBJ2-5, the V gene TRBV4-1; D might be TRBD2 (7 bases). CDR1 and CDR2 (germline): MGHRA, YSYEKL. The CDR3 totals 15 residues. V lost 3 bases and J lost 2, with 13 bases in between. The CDR3 loop is CASSHGGAVQETQYF. The CDR3 nucleotides are TGCGCCAGCAGCCATGGGGGGGCCGTGCAAGAGACCCAGTACTTC.

This chain joins TRBV7-8 and TRBJ2-2; 7 positions match TRBD2. Per the germline V gene, CDR1 is SGHVS and CDR2 is FQNEAQ. CDR3 length: 16 residues. The V gene end was trimmed by 4 bases and the J gene end by 7 bases; junction bases not matched to a gene: 12. The DNA for the CDR3 is TGTGCCAGCAGCTCGCTCCCCAGCGGGATTAACGGGGAGCTGTTTTTT. Amino acid sequence: CASSSLPSGINGELFF. Supplemented by reference TRBV7-8 and TRBJ2-2, the full variable domain reads GAGVSQSPRYKVAKRGQDVALRCDPISGHVSLFWYQQALGQGPEFLTYFQNEAQLDKSGLPSDRFFAERPEGSVSTLKIQRTQQEDSAVYLCASSSLPSGINGELFFGEGSRLTVL.

The chain has TRBV19 and TRBJ1-4; tentative D call: TRBD1 (6 bases). The CDR3 is made up of 14 amino acids. Germline V gene data show CDR1 as LNHDA and CDR2 as SQIVND (reference sequence). V shed 5 bases and J shed 5 bases, with 12 bases lying between them. The CDR3 reads CASSSDRSNEKLFF. The CDR3, as DNA: TGTGCCAGTAGTTCTGACAGGTCGAATGAAAAACTGTTTTTT.

The count of this clone is one. This rearrangement joins TRBV5-1 to TRBJ2-3, with 8 bases lining up with TRBD1. CDR1 and CDR2 (germline): SGHRS, YFSETQ. The CDR3 runs to 15 residues. Trimming at V came to 0 bases and at J to 3 bases, leaving 3 bases not matched to a gene. CDR3 sequence reads: CASSLGDRSTDTQYF. Here the CDR3 DNA reads TGCGCCAGCAGCTTGGGGGACAGGTCAACAGATACGCAGTATTTT.